This T cell receptor (beta chain) stems from a study of immune characterization of retroperitoneal liposarcoma. Within the sample, this clonotype is medium-sized. Between the trimmed V and J ends, which lost 3 bases and 1 base, there was a span of 9 bases. The CDR3 is made up of 14 amino acids. TCRdb re-derived calls from the PCR reads in MiXCR, one entry per CDR3 protein. Of thousands of distinct CDR3 sequences in the sample, over 40% were seen once. The V and J genes are TRBV12-3 or TRBV12-4 and TRBJ1-1; no firm D call. This sequence was found in a male donor with retroperitoneal liposarcoma. Sequencing used tumor tissue. CDR3 in DNA: TGTGCCAGCAGTTTGGTCCTCCAGAACACTGAAGCTTTCTTT. It translates to CASSLVLQNTEAFF.